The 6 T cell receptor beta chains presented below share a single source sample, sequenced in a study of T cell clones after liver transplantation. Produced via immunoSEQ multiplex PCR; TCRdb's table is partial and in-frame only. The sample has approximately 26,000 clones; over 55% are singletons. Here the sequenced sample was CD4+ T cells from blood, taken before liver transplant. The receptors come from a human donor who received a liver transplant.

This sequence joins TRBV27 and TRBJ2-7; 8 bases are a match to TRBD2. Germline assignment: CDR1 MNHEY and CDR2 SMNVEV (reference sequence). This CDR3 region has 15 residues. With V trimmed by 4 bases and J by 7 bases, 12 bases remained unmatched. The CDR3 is CASSSVPGLGREQYF. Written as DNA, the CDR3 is TGTGCCAGCAGTTCGGTCCCGGGACTAGGGAGGGAGCAGTACTTC.

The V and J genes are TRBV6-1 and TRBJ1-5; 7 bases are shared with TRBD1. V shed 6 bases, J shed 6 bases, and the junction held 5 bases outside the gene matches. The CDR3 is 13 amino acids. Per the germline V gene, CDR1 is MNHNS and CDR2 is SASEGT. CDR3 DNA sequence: TGTGCCAGCAGACGGGCAGGGGGTCAGCCCCAGCATTTT. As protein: CASRRAGGQPQHF.

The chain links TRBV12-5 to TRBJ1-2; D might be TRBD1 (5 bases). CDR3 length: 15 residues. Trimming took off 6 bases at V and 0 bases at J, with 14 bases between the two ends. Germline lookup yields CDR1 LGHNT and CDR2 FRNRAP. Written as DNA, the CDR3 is TGTGCTAGTGGGCTCGGGGCTACCGCTAACTATGGCTACACCTTC. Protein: CASGLGATANYGYTF.

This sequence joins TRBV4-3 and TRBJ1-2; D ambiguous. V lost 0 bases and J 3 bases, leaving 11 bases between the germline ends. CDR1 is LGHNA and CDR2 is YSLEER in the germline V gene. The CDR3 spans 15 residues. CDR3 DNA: TGCGCCAGCAGCCAAGACTACCCGGCGGACTATGGCTACACCTTC. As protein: CASSQDYPADYGYTF.

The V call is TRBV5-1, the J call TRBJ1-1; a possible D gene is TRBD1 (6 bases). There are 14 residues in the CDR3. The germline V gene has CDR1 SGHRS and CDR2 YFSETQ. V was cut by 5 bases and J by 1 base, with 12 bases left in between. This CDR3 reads CASSLRGENTEAFF. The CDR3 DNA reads TGCGCCAGCAGTTTGAGGGGGGAGAACACTGAAGCTTTCTTT.

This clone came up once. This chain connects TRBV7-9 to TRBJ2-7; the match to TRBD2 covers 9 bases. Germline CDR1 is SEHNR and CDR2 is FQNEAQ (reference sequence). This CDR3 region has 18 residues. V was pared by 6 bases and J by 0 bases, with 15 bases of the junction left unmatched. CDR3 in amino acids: CASSPSSGGPLSSYEQYF. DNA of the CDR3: TGTGCCAGCAGTCCTTCAAGCGGGGGGCCATTAAGCTCCTACGAGCAGTACTTC.